This TCR beta chain was sequenced for a study of OX40 agonist ivuxolimab in advanced cancers. Data came from immunoSEQ multiplex PCR; TCRdb stores just in-frame clones and leaves some out. The table records tens of thousands of clones, over 75% of them present only once. The clonotype originates from an adult with an advanced solid tumor such as melanoma, head and neck, liver or kidney cancer. Sequencing used CD4+ or CD8+ T cells sorted from blood, obtained in a trial of the OX40 agonist ivuxolimab.

Written as DNA, the CDR3 is TGTGCCAGCAGCCAACCGCGGGCTAGCGGGAGGACTTCCTTACCTAATGAGCAGTTCTTC. It yields the protein CASSQPRASGRTSLPNEQFF. This chain links TRBV9 with TRBJ2-1; TRBD2 aligns across 11 bases. Germline trimming cut 4 bases from V and 7 bases from J; bases unmatched to any gene: 22. The germline gives CDR1 SGDLS, CDR2 YYNGEE. This CDR3 has 20 amino acids.